In this sample, the clone carrying this T cell receptor (beta chain) turned up many times. This sample stems from a study of T cells in Graves' hyperthyroidism and ophthalmopathy. Study information: Peripheral blood was acquired at first diagnosis, ahead of any therapy whatsoever.

V dropped 4 bases and J dropped 4; count of bases not matched to a gene: 4. In germline, CDR1 is LNHDA, CDR2 SQIVND (reference sequence). The CDR3 consists of 15 residues. Lactation, pregnancy, other autoimmune disease or uncontrolled infection led to exclusion of patients. PBMCs stemmed from 8.5 to 10 ml fresh peripheral blood. Amplified regions were TCR beta CDR3 sequences from RNA transcripts. HTBI primers were the set used in a first-round RT-PCR of the TCR CDR3. TCRdb redid the calling of the multiplex PCR reads with MiXCR, one entry per CDR3 protein. Among under 350,000 distinct CDR3 sequences listed, about 17% were seen once.

The receptor comes from a woman aged 60-75 years with Graves' ophthalmopathy. The chain employs TRBV19 and TRBJ1-5, with 10 bases aligning to TRBD1. The sequencing sample was made of blood. In DNA form, the CDR3 reads TGTGCCAGTAGTACGGGACAGGGGATTAATCAGCCCCAGCATTTT. Its protein is CASSTGQGINQPQHF.